Each of the 9 T cell receptor beta chains below was sequenced from the same sample in a study of T cells expressing NK-cell markers (dated by TCRdb to 2018 to 2020). Library preparation used 5' RACE. Sequenced using an Illumina HiSeq 2000. Following TCRdb reprocessing, every CDR3 protein sequence forms one entry, and DNA is not provided. The table for this sample lists 150,000 or so distinct CDR3 sequences. The ten largest clones add up to more than 35% of the sample. The sample taken for sequencing was blood T cells: a sorted CD56 or NKG2C T cell subset, CD4+ or CD8+ T cells, or bulk PBMC T cells (not recorded which). The receptors stem from a woman aged 45-65 years in good health. Donor details come from another sample of the same person, matched by shared clones.

The chain joins TRBV9 to TRBJ1-6; TCRdb proposes TRBD1, but this gene call is untestable without DNA. CDR1 and CDR2 from the germline V gene are SGDLS and YYNGEE. The CDR3 is 15 amino acids. This CDR3 is CASSGPGQTVGVLHF.

The chain has TRBV5-1 and TRBJ2-7; TCRdb selects TRBD1, and the lack of DNA leaves this call unchecked. This CDR3 is built from 13 residues. Germline lookup yields CDR1 SGHRS and CDR2 YFSETQ. The CDR3 loop is CATRPETGYEQYF. Combining the CDR3 with reference TRBV5-1 and TRBJ2-7 gives the whole variable domain KAGVTQTPRYLIKTRGQQVTLSCSPISGHRSVSWYQQTPGQGLQFLFEYFSETQRNKGNFPGRFSGRQFSNSRSEMNVSTLELGDSALYLCATRPETGYEQYFGPGTRLTVT.

The chain is built from TRBV7-7 and TRBJ2-7; TCRdb's D call of TRBD1 is untestable without DNA. CDR1 SSHAT and CDR2 FNYEAQ come from the germline V gene (reference sequence). This CDR3 is built from 11 residues. Here the CDR3 reads CASSNGNEQYF.

The rearrangement uses TRBV6-6 and TRBJ2-1; lacking DNA, the TRBD2 call made by TCRdb goes unchecked. The germline CDR1 and CDR2 sequences are MNHNY and SVGAGI (reference sequence). The CDR3 has 14 amino acids. The CDR3 protein is CASSPLTGGREQFF.

This chain connects TRBV14 to TRBJ1-1; as DNA is missing, the TRBD1 call by TCRdb cannot be tested. The CDR3 sequence is 14 residues long. CDR1 and CDR2 from the germline V gene are SGHDN and FVKESK. CDR3 in amino acids: CASSQATGGTEAFF.

The CDR3: CASSLLAGGSYEQYF. This chain uses TRBV5-1 with TRBJ2-7; the D call of TRBD2 rests on TCRdb alone, since no DNA is present to check it. The length of the CDR3 is 15 residues. In germline, CDR1 is SGHRS, CDR2 YFSETQ.

The chain has TRBV6-5 and TRBJ2-1; TCRdb lists TRBD2, though no DNA is available to test this call. Germline CDR1 MNHEY, CDR2 SVGAGI. The CDR3 extends over 14 amino acids. CDR3 sequence: CASSSTSGSNEQFF.

V is TRBV7-9 and J is TRBJ2-7; TCRdb reports TRBD1, a call that lacks DNA to check it against. Germline-derived CDR1 and CDR2 are SEHNR and FQNEAQ (reference sequence). This CDR3 has 15 amino acids. CDR3: CASSLDGTPSYEQYF.

The V gene is TRBV27, the J gene TRBJ2-5; TCRdb outputs TRBD1, but without DNA this stays unchecked. The germline V gene has CDR1 MNHEY and CDR2 SMNVEV (reference sequence). CDR3 length: 15 amino acids. The CDR3 sequence is CASALFRGDTETQYF.